These T cell receptor beta chains were read from a single sample in a study of T cells in Graves' hyperthyroidism and ophthalmopathy. Each CDR3 protein is one row after TCRdb ran MiXCR on the multiplex PCR reads. The repertoire holds over 250,000 distinct CDR3 sequences, with around a quarter as singletons. Sequenced: blood. These receptors were taken from a man aged 40-49 years with Graves' hyperthyroidism that later progressed to Graves' ophthalmopathy. Each CDR3 is given with its conserved first and last residue. The order of the fields is J gene, clone size, V gene, D gene, CDR3 DNA, CDR3 protein. The D gene is left open where the match is weak. Clone size, where shown, is once, few, many, or a class for clones that have expanded.

>TRBJ1-5|NA|TRBV12-3/TRBV12-4|NA
TGTGCCAGCAACTTCAGGGGAGCCGGAAGCAATCAGCCCCAGCATTTT
CASNFRGAGSNQPQHF
>TRBJ2-2|many|TRBV20-1|NA
TGCAGTGCTACAATCCCCCGGATCGGGGAGCTGTTTTTT
CSATIPRIGELFF
>TRBJ2-2|many|TRBV20-1|NA
TGCAGTGCTAGCCTCTTCTCCCAGCGCGGCACCGGGGAGCTGTTTTTT
CSASLFSQRGTGELFF
>TRBJ2-7|many|TRBV7-2|TRBD2
TGTGCCAGCAGCTTAGTGTGGCGGGAGGGGTACGAGCAGTACTTC
CASSLVWREGYEQYF
>TRBJ1-2|many|TRBV20-1|TRBD1
TGCAGTGCTCTGTCCCGGGACAGGGGGCTCGTCTATGGCTACACCTTC
CSALSRDRGLVYGYTF
>TRBJ1-1|many|TRBV5-1|NA
TGCGCCAGCAGCCCTTTCGAGGGGCGGGACACGGGATCCACTGAAGCTTTCTTT
CASSPFEGRDTGSTEAFF
>TRBJ2-7|NA|TRBV25-1|NA
TGTGCCAGCAACCGGGGGAATAACGAGCAGTACTTC
CASNRGNNEQYF
>TRBJ1-6|NA|TRBV20-1|NA
TGCAGTGCTCCCGGGACCCCCCGGAGCTCCTATAATTCACCCCTCCACTTT
CSAPGTPRSSYNSPLHF
>TRBJ2-2|many|TRBV5-1|NA
TGCGCCAGCAGCCGAGACAGGGAGGACGGGGAGCTGTTTTTT
CASSRDREDGELFF
>TRBJ1-6|NA|TRBV24-1|NA
TGTGCCACCATCGACGCTTGGGGTTCACCCCTCCACTTT
CATIDAWGSPLHF
>TRBJ1-3|many|TRBV15|NA
TGTGCCACCAGCAGGGACCGGGCCGGGGGAAACACCATATATTTT
CATSRDRAGGNTIYF
>TRBJ2-7|many|TRBV7-6|TRBD1
TGTGCCAGCAGCAAAAATCCACCGGACAGGACGTACGAGCAGTACTTC
CASSKNPPDRTYEQYF
>TRBJ1-2|NA|TRBV20-1|NA
TGCAGTGCTAGGGAGGGGCAGGTTGGCTACACCTTC
CSAREGQVGYTF
>TRBJ2-5|many|TRBV7-9|NA
TGTGCCAGCAGCCCCTCATGGACCCAGTACTTC
CASSPSWTQYF
>TRBJ2-2|NA|TRBV5-1|NA
TGCGCCAGCAGCTGGGGACAATCGGGGGCCGGGGAGCTGTTTTTT
CASSWGQSGAGELFF
>TRBJ1-1|many|TRBV6-5|TRBD1
TGTGCCAGCAGCTTCCCGGGCGACAGGGGAGGCACTGAAGCTTTCTTT
CASSFPGDRGGTEAFF
>TRBJ2-7|many|TRBV7-8|TRBD1
TGTGCCAGCAGCCCTAAGGACAGGGCTTCCTACGAGCAGTACTTC
CASSPKDRASYEQYF
>TRBJ1-1|many|TRBV27|NA
TGTGCCAGCAGTTTCCGCGGAGGGGGAAACACTGAAGCTTTCTTT
CASSFRGGGNTEAFF
>TRBJ1-5|NA|TRBV6-2/TRBV6-3|TRBD1
TGTGCCAGCAGTTATCGGACAGGGAGGAATCAGCCCCAGCATTTT
CASSYRTGRNQPQHF
>TRBJ2-7|NA|TRBV28|NA
TGTGCCAGCAGTAAAGCAGGCCCCCTTGGAGAGCAGTACTTC
CASSKAGPLGEQYF
>TRBJ2-7|once|TRBV9|TRBD2
TGTGCCAGCAGCGTAGAACTAGCGGACAAGTTTGGATACGAGCAGTACTTC
CASSVELADKFGYEQYF
>TRBJ1-5|NA|TRBV11-2|TRBD1
TGTGCCAGCAGCTTAAGGGCAGGGGGCGTTGATCAGCCCCAGCATTTT
CASSLRAGGVDQPQHF
>TRBJ2-7|many|TRBV7-9|NA
TGTGCCAGCACCGCCCGATACGAGCAGTACTTC
CASTARYEQYF
>TRBJ1-3|many|TRBV6-5|NA
TGTGCCAGCAGTTACAGCGGAAACACCATATATTTT
CASSYSGNTIYF
>TRBJ1-5|few|TRBV28|NA
TGTGCCAGCAGTTTGCAGGACCAGCCCCAGCATTTT
CASSLQDQPQHF
>TRBJ1-5|few|TRBV6-1|NA
TGTGCCAGCAGTGAATTGATGACCAATCAGCCCCAGCATTTT
CASSELMTNQPQHF
>TRBJ1-1|NA|TRBV6-5|NA
TGTGCCAGCAGTTACGCCTCGATGAACACTGAAGCCTTCTTT
CASSYASMNTEAFF
>TRBJ1-1|NA|TRBV6-1|NA
TGTGCCAGCAGAGGGGCCAGCACTGAAGCTTTCTTT
CASRGASTEAFF
>TRBJ2-7|many|TRBV7-8|NA
TGTGCCAGCAGCTCGTGGACTGCCTCTCCCTCCTACGAGCAGTACTTC
CASSSWTASPSYEQYF
>TRBJ1-3|many|TRBV6-1|NA
TGTGCCAGCAGTGAAGGTTGGGGAAACACCATATATTTT
CASSEGWGNTIYF